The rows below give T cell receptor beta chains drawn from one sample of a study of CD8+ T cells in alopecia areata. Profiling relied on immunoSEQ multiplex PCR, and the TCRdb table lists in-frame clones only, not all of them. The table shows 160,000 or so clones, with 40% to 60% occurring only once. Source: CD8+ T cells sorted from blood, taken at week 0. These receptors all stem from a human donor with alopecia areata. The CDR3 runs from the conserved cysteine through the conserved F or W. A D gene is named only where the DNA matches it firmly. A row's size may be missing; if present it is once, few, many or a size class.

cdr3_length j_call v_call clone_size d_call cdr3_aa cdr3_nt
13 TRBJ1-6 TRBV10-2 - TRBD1 CASGGTANSPLHF TGCGCCTCAGGGGGGACAGCCAATTCACCCCTCCACTTT
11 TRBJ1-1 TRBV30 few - CAWSLNTEAFF TGTGCCTGGAGCTTGAACACTGAAGCTTTCTTT
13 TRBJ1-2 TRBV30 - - CAWSLGGNYGYTF TGTGCCTGGAGTTTGGGGGGGAACTATGGCTACACCTTC
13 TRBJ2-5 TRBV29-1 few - CSVLNGLQETQYF TGCAGCGTTTTAAACGGGCTCCAAGAGACCCAGTACTTC
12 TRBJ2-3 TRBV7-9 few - CASSSSTDTQYF TGTGCCAGCAGCTCAAGCACAGATACGCAGTATTTT
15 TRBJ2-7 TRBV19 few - CASSIAGGGSYEQYF TGTGCCAGTAGTATCGCCGGGGGAGGATCCTACGAGCAGTACTTC
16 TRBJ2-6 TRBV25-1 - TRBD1 CASSEEQGAGANVLTF TGTGCCAGCAGTGAAGAACAGGGGGCTGGGGCCAACGTCCTGACTTTC
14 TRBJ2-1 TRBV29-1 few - CSAAGHAVSNEQFF TGCAGCGCGGCGGGACACGCTGTGAGCAATGAGCAGTTCTTC
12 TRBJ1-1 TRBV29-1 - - CSVEDETDEAFF TGCAGCGTTGAAGACGAGACAGATGAAGCTTTCTTT
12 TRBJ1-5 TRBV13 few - CASSSRGESQHF TGTGCCAGCAGTTCGAGGGGGGAGTCCCAGCATTTT
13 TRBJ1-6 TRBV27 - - CASSLGGNSPLHF TGTGCCAGCAGTTTAGGGGGGAACTCACCCCTCCACTTT
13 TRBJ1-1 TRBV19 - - CASSLSENTEAFF TGTGCCAGTAGCCTCTCAGAGAACACTGAAGCTTTCTTT
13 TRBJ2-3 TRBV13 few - CASSFSGTDTQYF TGTGCCAGCAGTTTTAGCGGAACAGATACGCAGTATTTT
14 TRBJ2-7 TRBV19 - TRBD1 CASKTGQGAYEQYF TGTGCCAGCAAAACGGGACAGGGGGCGTACGAGCAGTACTTC
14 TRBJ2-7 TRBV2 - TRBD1 CASSPGQEWPEQYF TGTGCCAGCAGCCCAGGACAGGAGTGGCCCGAGCAGTACTTC
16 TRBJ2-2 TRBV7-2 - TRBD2 CASSSLAGINTGELFF TGTGCCAGCAGCTCACTAGCGGGGATCAACACCGGGGAGCTGTTTTTT
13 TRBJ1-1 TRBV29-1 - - CSARGGENTEAFF TGCAGCGCCCGGGGAGGGGAGAACACTGAAGCTTTCTTT
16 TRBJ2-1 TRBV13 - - CASSLEGQSSYNEQFF TGTGCCAGCAGCTTGGAGGGACAATCCTCCTACAATGAGCAGTTCTTC
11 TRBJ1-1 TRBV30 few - CARQTNTEAFF TGTGCTCGCCAAACCAACACTGAAGCTTTCTTT
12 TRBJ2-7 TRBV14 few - CASSRRAVEQYF TGTGCCAGCAGCCGCCGGGCGGTGGAGCAGTACTTC
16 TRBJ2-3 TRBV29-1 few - CSVERGQIGVRDTQYF TGCAGCGTTGAACGTGGCCAAATCGGCGTGAGGGATACGCAGTATTTT
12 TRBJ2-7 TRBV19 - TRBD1 CASSMDRVEQYF TGTGCCAGTAGCATGGACAGGGTCGAGCAGTACTTC
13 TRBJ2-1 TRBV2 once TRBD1 CASLDREKDEQFF TGTGCCAGCCTGGACAGGGAAAAGGATGAGCAGTTCTTC
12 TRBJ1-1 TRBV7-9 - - CASSLLNTEAFF TGTGCCAGCAGCTTATTGAACACTGAAGCTTTCTTT
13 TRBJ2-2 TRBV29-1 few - CSVVTGGTGELFF TGCAGCGTCGTCACAGGAGGCACCGGGGAGCTGTTTTTT
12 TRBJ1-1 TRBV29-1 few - CSVGSGPAEAFF TGCAGCGTTGGATCAGGACCCGCTGAAGCTTTCTTT
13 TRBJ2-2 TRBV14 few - CASSLVNTGELFF TGTGCCAGCAGCCTCGTGAACACCGGGGAGCTGTTTTTT
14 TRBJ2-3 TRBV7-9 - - CASSPDYSTDTQYF TGTGCCAGCAGCCCGGACTACAGCACAGATACGCAGTATTTT
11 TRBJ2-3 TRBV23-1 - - CATNITTAQYF TGCGCCACCAACATTACCACCGCGCAGTATTTT
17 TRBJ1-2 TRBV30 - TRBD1 CAWSEGAENPRGYGYTF TGTGCCTGGAGTGAGGGGGCCGAAAATCCAAGAGGGTATGGCTACACCTTC
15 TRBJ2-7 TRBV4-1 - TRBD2 CASSSYSGGAYEQYF TGCGCCAGCAGCTCCTATAGCGGGGGGGCCTACGAGCAGTACTTC
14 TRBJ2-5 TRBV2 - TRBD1 CATWTGKKRETQYF TGTGCCACGTGGACAGGAAAGAAGAGGGAGACCCAGTACTTC
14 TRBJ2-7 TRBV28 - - CASSPHLTDYEQYF TGTGCCAGCAGTCCCCATTTGACAGATTACGAGCAGTACTTC
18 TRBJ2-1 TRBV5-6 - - CASSLITLLVRSYNEQFF TGTGCCAGCAGCTTGATTACCCTCCTAGTGAGGTCCTACAATGAGCAGTTCTTC
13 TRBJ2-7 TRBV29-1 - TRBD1 CSVWTGVGYEQYF TGCAGCGTTTGGACAGGGGTCGGCTACGAGCAGTACTTC
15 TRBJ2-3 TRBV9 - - CASSVDGRELDTQYF TGTGCCAGCAGCGTAGACGGTAGGGAACTAGATACGCAGTATTTT
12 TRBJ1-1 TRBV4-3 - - CASSPMGTEAFF TGCGCCAGCAGCCCCATGGGCACTGAAGCTTTCTTT
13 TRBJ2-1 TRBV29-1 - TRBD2 CSVRGGSYNEQFF TGCAGCGTTCGGGGGGGCTCCTACAATGAGCAGTTCTTC
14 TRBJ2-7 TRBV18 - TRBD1 CASSPRDRDYEQYF TGTGCCAGCTCACCCCGGGACAGGGACTACGAGCAGTACTTC
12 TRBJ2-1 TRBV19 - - CASTEGVGEQFF TGTGCCAGTACGGAGGGCGTCGGTGAGCAGTTCTTC
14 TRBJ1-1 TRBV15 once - CATSREGRRTEAFF TGTGCCACCAGCAGAGAAGGGAGGCGCACTGAAGCTTTCTTT